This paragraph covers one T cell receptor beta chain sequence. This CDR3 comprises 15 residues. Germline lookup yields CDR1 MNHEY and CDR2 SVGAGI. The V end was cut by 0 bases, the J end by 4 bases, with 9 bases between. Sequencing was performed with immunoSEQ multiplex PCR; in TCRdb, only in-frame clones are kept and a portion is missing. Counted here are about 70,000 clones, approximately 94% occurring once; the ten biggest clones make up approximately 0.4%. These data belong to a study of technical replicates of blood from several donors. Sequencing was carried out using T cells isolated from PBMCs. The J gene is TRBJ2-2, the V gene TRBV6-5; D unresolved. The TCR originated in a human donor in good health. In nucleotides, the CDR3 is TGTGCCAGCAGTTACTCGAATTACTTCACCGGGGAGCTGTTTTTT. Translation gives CASSYSNYFTGELFF.